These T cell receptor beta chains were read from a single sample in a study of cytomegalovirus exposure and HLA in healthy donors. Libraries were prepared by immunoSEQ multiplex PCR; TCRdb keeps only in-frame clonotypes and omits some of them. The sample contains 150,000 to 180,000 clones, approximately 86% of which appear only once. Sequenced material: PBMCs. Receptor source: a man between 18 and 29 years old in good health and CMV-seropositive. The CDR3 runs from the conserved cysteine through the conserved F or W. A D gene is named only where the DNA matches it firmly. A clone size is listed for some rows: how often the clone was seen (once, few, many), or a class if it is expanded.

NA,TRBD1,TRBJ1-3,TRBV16,CASSPRQGRSGNTIYF,TGTGCCAGCAGCCCCCGACAGGGTAGATCTGGAAACACCATATATTTT
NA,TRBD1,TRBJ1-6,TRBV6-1,CASSEGTGIFRAPLHF,TGTGCCAGCAGTGAAGGGACAGGGATTTTCCGGGCACCCCTCCACTTT
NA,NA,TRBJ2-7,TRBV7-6,CASSFNRGEGYEQYF,TGTGCCAGCAGCTTTAACAGGGGGGAGGGCTACGAGCAGTACTTC
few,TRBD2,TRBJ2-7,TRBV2,CASSVAGVVYEQYF,TGTGCCAGCAGTGTAGCGGGAGTGGTGTACGAGCAGTACTTC
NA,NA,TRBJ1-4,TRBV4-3,CASSQDGLAMEATNEKLFF,TGCGCCAGCAGCCAAGATGGGTTGGCGATGGAGGCGACTAATGAAAAACTGTTTTTT
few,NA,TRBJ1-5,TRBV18,CASSLALGVDQPQHF,TGTGCCAGCTCACTCGCTTTAGGGGTTGATCAGCCCCAGCATTTT
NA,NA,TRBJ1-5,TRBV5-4,CASSLGEEPQHF,TGTGCCAGCAGCTTGGGAGAGGAGCCCCAGCATTTT
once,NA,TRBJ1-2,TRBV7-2,CASSSRGDYGYTF,TGTGCCAGCAGCTCCCGAGGAGACTATGGCTACACCTTC
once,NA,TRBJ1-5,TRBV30,CAWGDRGSNQPQHF,TGTGCCTGGGGGGATAGGGGGAGCAATCAGCCCCAGCATTTT
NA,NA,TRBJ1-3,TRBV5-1,CASQKQGATSTIYF,TGCGCCAGCCAAAAACAGGGAGCGACAAGCACCATATATTTT
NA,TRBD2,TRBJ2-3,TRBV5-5,CASSSTSGGTDTQYF,TGTGCCAGCAGTTCTACTAGCGGGGGCACAGATACGCAGTATTTT
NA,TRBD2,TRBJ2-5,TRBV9,CASSVSGGTPETQYF,TGTGCCAGCAGCGTTAGCGGGGGGACTCCTGAGACCCAGTACTTC
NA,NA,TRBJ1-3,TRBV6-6,CASSSLGVSGNTIYF,TGTGCCAGCAGTTCCTTAGGGGTTTCTGGAAACACCATATATTTT
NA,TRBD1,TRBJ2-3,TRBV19,CASSSTGEVDTQYF,TGTGCCAGTAGCTCGACAGGGGAGGTGGATACGCAGTATTTT
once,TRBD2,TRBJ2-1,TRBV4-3,CASSYSGRANEQFF,TGCGCCAGCAGCTATAGCGGGAGGGCCAATGAGCAGTTCTTC
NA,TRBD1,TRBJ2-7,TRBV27,CASSLGQGAYEQYF,TGTGCCAGCAGTTTAGGGCAGGGGGCATATGAGCAGTACTTC
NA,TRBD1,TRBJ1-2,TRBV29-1,CSVFSGQGAAGYTF,TGCAGCGTTTTTTCGGGACAGGGGGCGGCTGGCTACACCTTC
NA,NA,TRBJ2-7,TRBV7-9,CASSPGTGRGYEQYF,TGTGCCAGCAGCCCAGGTACCGGACGGGGCTACGAGCAGTACTTC
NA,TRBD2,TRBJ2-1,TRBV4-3,CASSQEAAGGSNEQFF,TGCGCCAGCAGCCAAGAGGCAGCGGGAGGATCCAATGAGCAGTTCTTC
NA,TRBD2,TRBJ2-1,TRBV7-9,CASSLGGRAPNEQFF,TGTGCCAGCAGCTTAGGGGGGAGGGCCCCCAATGAGCAGTTCTTC
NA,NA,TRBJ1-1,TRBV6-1,CASSRRGRENTEAFF,TGTGCCAGCAGCCGCAGGGGTCGGGAAAACACTGAAGCTTTCTTT
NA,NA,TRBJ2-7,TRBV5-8,CASSLRAAGWRPYEQYF,TGTGCCAGCAGCTTGCGCGCCGCCGGTTGGCGGCCCTACGAGCAGTACTTC
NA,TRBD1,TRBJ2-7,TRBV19,CASTPGTGGAYEQYF,TGTGCCAGTACCCCGGGGACAGGGGGCGCCTACGAGCAGTACTTC
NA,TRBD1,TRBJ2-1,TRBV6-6,CASSRTGGDNEQFF,TGTGCCAGCAGTCGGACAGGGGGAGATAATGAGCAGTTCTTC
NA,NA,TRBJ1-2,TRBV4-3,CASSQEGIAAGIYGYTF,TGCGCCAGCAGCCAAGAAGGTATCGCTGCAGGAATCTATGGCTACACCTTC
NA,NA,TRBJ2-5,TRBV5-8,CASSLGGGAETQYF,TGTGCCAGCAGCTTAGGAGGGGGCGCGGAGACCCAGTACTTC
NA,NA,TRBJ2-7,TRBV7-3,CASSKSGSPSYEQYF,TGTGCCAGCAGCAAATCAGGGTCCCCCTCCTACGAGCAGTACTTC
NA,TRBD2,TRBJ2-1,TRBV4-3,CASSQDPSSGSSYNEQFF,TGCGCCAGCAGCCAAGATCCCTCTAGCGGGAGCTCCTACAATGAGCAGTTCTTC
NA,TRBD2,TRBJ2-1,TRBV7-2,CASSRGLAGAYNEQFF,TGTGCCAGCAGCCGGGGACTAGCGGGAGCCTACAATGAGCAGTTCTTC
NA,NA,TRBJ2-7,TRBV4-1,CASSQDTGELSYEQYF,TGCGCCAGCAGCCAAGATACAGGCGAACTATCCTACGAGCAGTACTTC
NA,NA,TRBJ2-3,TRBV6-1,CASMTGAGGSDTQYF,TGTGCCAGCATGACGGGGGCAGGGGGTAGCGATACGCAGTATTTT
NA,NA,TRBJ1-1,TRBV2,CASSAMEGLNTEAFF,TGTGCCAGCAGTGCAATGGAGGGGCTGAACACTGAAGCTTTCTTT
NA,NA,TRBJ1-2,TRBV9,CASSPGSNYGYTF,TGTGCCAGCAGCCCGGGGTCTAACTATGGCTACACCTTC
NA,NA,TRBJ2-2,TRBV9,CASSVDSSNTGELFF,TGTGCCAGCAGCGTAGACTCTTCGAACACCGGGGAGCTGTTTTTT
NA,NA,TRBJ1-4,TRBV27,CASSQGNRVPELFF,TGTGCCAGCAGCCAGGGGAACAGGGTGCCAGAACTGTTTTTT
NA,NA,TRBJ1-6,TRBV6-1,CASTQTGALGSPLHF,TGTGCCAGCACCCAGACAGGAGCCCTTGGGTCACCCCTCCACTTT
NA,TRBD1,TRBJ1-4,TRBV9,CASSVDRLNEKLFF,TGTGCCAGCAGCGTGGACAGGCTAAATGAAAAACTGTTTTTT
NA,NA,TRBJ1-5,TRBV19,CASSQGALQPQHF,TGTGCCAGTAGTCAAGGGGCGTTGCAGCCCCAGCATTTT
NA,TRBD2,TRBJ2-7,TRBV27,CASSLGTSGKKEQYF,TGTGCCAGCAGCCTAGGGACTAGCGGGAAGAAGGAGCAGTACTTC
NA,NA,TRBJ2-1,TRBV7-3,CASSLTPGDEQFF,TGTGCCAGCAGCTTAACCCCGGGGGATGAGCAGTTCTTC
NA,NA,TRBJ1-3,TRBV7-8,CASSFLGFLSGNTIYF,TGTGCCAGCAGCTTCCTAGGTTTCCTCTCTGGAAACACCATATATTTT
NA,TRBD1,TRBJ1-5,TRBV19,CASSIDTGGSNQPQHF,TGTGCCAGTAGTATAGATACAGGGGGTTCGAATCAGCCCCAGCATTTT
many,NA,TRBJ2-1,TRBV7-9,CASSPKRVYNEQFF,TGTGCCAGCAGCCCTAAGAGGGTCTACAATGAGCAGTTCTTC
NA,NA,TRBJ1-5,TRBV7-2,CASSEPGGQPQHF,TGTGCCAGCAGCGAACCGGGGGGCCAGCCCCAGCATTTT
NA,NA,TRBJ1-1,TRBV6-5,CASSRGLNTEAFF,TGTGCCAGCAGCCGGGGGTTGAACACTGAAGCTTTCTTT
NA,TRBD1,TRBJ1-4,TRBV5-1,CASSRSGTGSEKLFF,TGCGCCAGCAGCAGGTCCGGGACAGGGAGCGAAAAACTGTTTTTT
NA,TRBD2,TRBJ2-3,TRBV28,CASRKTSGRGDTQYF,TGTGCCAGCAGGAAGACTAGCGGGAGGGGAGATACGCAGTATTTT
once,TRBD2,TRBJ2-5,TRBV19,CASSIGRGGLETQYF,TGTGCCAGTAGTATAGGGCGGGGGGGCCTGGAGACCCAGTACTTC